The present entry profiles one TCR beta chain with its context. The antigen is undetermined. V was cut by 4 bases and J by 0 bases, with 13 bases left in between. The germline gives CDR1 SNHLY, CDR2 FYNNEI. The CDR3 is made up of 16 amino acids. The data were obtained in a study of cytomegalovirus exposure and HLA in healthy donors. The overall study: Genetic ancestry analysis placed under 90% of the roughly 400 donors that were genotyped in the Caucasian-associated cluster.

Findings and caveats of the study: Later on, a genetic analysis was performed. It linked a missense variant in DCLRE1C with V- and J-gene trimming of TCR beta. Cytomegalovirus association was assigned to more than 150 TCR beta chains. The later analysis indicated that the majority of CMV-associated TCR beta chains appeared HLA-restricted.

This PCR relied on a set of 60 Vbeta primers and 13 Jbeta primers. Generated by immunoSEQ multiplex PCR, the TCRdb table keeps only in-frame clones and is missing some. This table holds about 170,000 clones, roughly 84% found once. The sequence was collected from a boy aged 2 to 10 in good health and CMV-seronegative. The chain is built from TRBV2 and TRBJ1-3; D not certain. Sequencing input: PBMCs. Here the CDR3 DNA reads TGTGCCAGCAGTGCCAATATAGTTTTCTCTGGAAACACCATATATTTT. Its translation is CASSANIVFSGNTIYF.